A selection of T cell receptor beta chains follows, all from one sample in a study of cytomegalovirus exposure and HLA in healthy donors. The protocol was immunoSEQ multiplex PCR, while the TCRdb copy is restricted to in-frame clones and leaves out a portion. The sample consists of approximately 120,000 clones, 65% to 80% of them appearing once. The sample taken for sequencing was PBMCs. The receptors were gathered from a man aged 25 to 40 in good health and CMV-seronegative. The CDR3 runs from the conserved cysteine through the conserved F or W. A D gene is named only where the DNA matches it firmly. Some rows have no size entry. The others give once, few or many, or a class for an expanded clone.

v_gene	abundance	j_gene	d_gene	len	CDR3nt	CDR3aa
TRBV6-5	few	TRBJ2-6	NA	16	TGTGCCAGCAGTTACTCGAGAAGCACTGGGGCCAACGTCCTGACTTTC	CASSYSRSTGANVLTF
TRBV18	NA	TRBJ1-5	NA	15	TGTGCCAGCTCACCTGGCAGGGTCGGCAATCAGCCCCAGCATTTT	CASSPGRVGNQPQHF
TRBV7-9	NA	TRBJ1-1	TRBD1	15	TGTGCCAGCAGCTCCCGACAGGGGGATCGGACTGAAGCTTTCTTT	CASSSRQGDRTEAFF
TRBV9	once	TRBJ1-1	NA	14	TGTGCCAGCAGCACCTCACAGGGATACACTGAAGCTTTCTTT	CASSTSQGYTEAFF
TRBV6-4	NA	TRBJ1-5	NA	13	TGTGCCAGCAGTGACGAGGTCAATCAGCCCCAGCATTTT	CASSDEVNQPQHF
TRBV5-1	NA	TRBJ2-7	TRBD1	14	TGCGCCAGCACCGCCGAAGGGGGCTCGAACGAGCAGTACTTC	CASTAEGGSNEQYF
TRBV7-6	NA	TRBJ1-1	NA	13	TGTGCCAGCAGTGACCGGGGGGGGGCCGAAGCTTTCTTT	CASSDRGGAEAFF
TRBV11-1	NA	TRBJ2-1	TRBD2	13	TGTGCCAGCAAACTAGCGGGGGGGGGTGAGCAGTTCTTC	CASKLAGGGEQFF
TRBV19	NA	TRBJ2-1	TRBD2	17	TGTGCCAGTAGTATATGGGGCGTTGGCGGGAGGAACAATGAGCAGTTCTTC	CASSIWGVGGRNNEQFF
TRBV6-4	NA	TRBJ2-1	TRBD1	15	TGTGCCAGCAGTGAAGAAGGGACAGCTGCTAATGAGCAGTTCTTC	CASSEEGTAANEQFF
TRBV6-6	NA	TRBJ1-6	TRBD1	16	TGTGCCAGCAGTCGCCGGGACAGCCTTTCTAATTCACCCCTCCACTTT	CASSRRDSLSNSPLHF
TRBV28	NA	TRBJ1-2	TRBD1	15	TGTGCCAGCAGAACGACCGGGACAGGGGTGCGGGGCTACACCTTC	CASRTTGTGVRGYTF
TRBV2	NA	TRBJ2-2	TRBD1	14	TGTGCCAGCAGATCCTCAGGGGGCACCGGGGAGCTGTTTTTT	CASRSSGGTGELFF
TRBV4-3	NA	TRBJ2-5	TRBD2	17	TGCGCCAGCAGCCATCCATCCGGGACTAGCGGAGGAGAGACCCAGTACTTC	CASSHPSGTSGGETQYF
TRBV2	NA	TRBJ1-2	TRBD1	13	TGTGCCACCGGACAGGGTCTGGATTATGGCTACACCTTC	CATGQGLDYGYTF
TRBV15	once	TRBJ2-7	TRBD1	15	TGTGCCACCAGCAGAGAGAGGACAGGGTTATCAGAGCAGTACTTC	CATSRERTGLSEQYF
TRBV6-1	NA	TRBJ2-7	TRBD1	16	TGTGCCAGCAGTGAACGGCACCCAGGGGGTGGAAACGAGCAGTACTTC	CASSERHPGGGNEQYF
TRBV28	once	TRBJ1-2	NA	12	TGTGCCTCGGCCACTGGGGAGGATGGCTACACCTTC	CASATGEDGYTF
TRBV6-1	NA	TRBJ2-2	NA	14	TGTGCCAGCATTGGCAGGGGGAGGACCGGGGAGCTGTTTTTT	CASIGRGRTGELFF
TRBV10-3	NA	TRBJ2-1	NA	14	TGTGCCATCAGGGACTCCTCTCTCGACAATGAGCAGTTCTTC	CAIRDSSLDNEQFF
TRBV9	NA	TRBJ2-7	NA	14	TGTGCCAGCAGCGCTAGACTAGAGAGCTACGAGCAGTACTTC	CASSARLESYEQYF
TRBV6-1	NA	TRBJ1-5	NA	13	TGTGCCAGCAGTACTCGGACAGAGCAGCCCCAGCATTTT	CASSTRTEQPQHF
TRBV9	NA	TRBJ1-4	TRBD1	17	TGTGCCAGCAGCAAAGCGGGAGGAGGGGGCGGTCGTGAAAAACTGTTTTTT	CASSKAGGGGGREKLFF
TRBV5-6	NA	TRBJ2-7	NA	14	TGTGCCAGCAGCTTGGGTGGAGGGATCTACGAGCAGTACTTC	CASSLGGGIYEQYF
TRBV27	once	TRBJ2-3	NA	15	TGTGCCAGCAGTTTCCGGGGGACTCCCGAAGATACGCAGTATTTT	CASSFRGTPEDTQYF
TRBV5-8	few	TRBJ1-1	TRBD1	13	TGTGCCAGCAGCTTGTTTCCAGGGGGCGAAGCTTTCTTT	CASSLFPGGEAFF
TRBV7-9	NA	TRBJ1-1	TRBD1	15	TGTGCCAGCAGCACCACGACAGGGATGGACACTGAAGCTTTCTTT	CASSTTTGMDTEAFF
TRBV6-5	NA	TRBJ1-2	NA	14	TGTGCCAGCAACTCCGGCGGGGGGCGAAACGGCTACACCTTC	CASNSGGGRNGYTF
TRBV15	NA	TRBJ1-2	NA	15	TGTGCCACCAGCCCACTGGCGGGGGTGGACTATGGCTACACCTTC	CATSPLAGVDYGYTF
TRBV6-6	NA	TRBJ1-2	NA	15	TGTGCCAGCAGTTACCTCCTATGGGGGGGACATGGCTACACCTTC	CASSYLLWGGHGYTF
TRBV6-4	NA	TRBJ2-1	TRBD2	16	TGTGCCAGCAGTGTTCTAGCGGGGGTGACAAACAATGAGCAGTTCTTC	CASSVLAGVTNNEQFF
TRBV4-3	few	TRBJ1-5	TRBD1	14	TGCGCCAGCAGTCCCCGGACAGGCTTTGGGCCCCAGCATTTT	CASSPRTGFGPQHF
TRBV5-1	NA	TRBJ2-1	NA	16	TGCGCCAGCAGCTTGGGTTTGGCTAGGCAATACAATGAGCAGTTCTTC	CASSLGLARQYNEQFF
TRBV28	NA	TRBJ2-2	TRBD2	15	TGTGCCAGCAGTCGGACTAGCGGGACCCCCGGGGAGCTGTTTTTT	CASSRTSGTPGELFF
TRBV27	few	TRBJ1-1	NA	12	TGTGCCAGCGGGCAGGTCCCTATGAGAGCTTTCTTT	CASGQVPMRAFF
TRBV10-1	NA	TRBJ2-1	NA	15	TGCGCCAGCAGTGAGTCGGGACTTGTGCGGAATGAGCAGTTCTTC	CASSESGLVRNEQFF
TRBV2	NA	TRBJ1-2	NA	16	TGTGCCAGCAAAAATGAGGCAGTAAGATCTAACTATGGCTACACCTTC	CASKNEAVRSNYGYTF
TRBV6-5	NA	TRBJ2-1	NA	14	TGTGCCAGCAGTTATAAGCAGGGCCACAATGAGCAGTTCTTC	CASSYKQGHNEQFF
TRBV5-4	NA	TRBJ2-5	TRBD2	15	TGTGCCAGCAGCTTGGGACTAGCGGGGGAAGAGACCCAGTACTTC	CASSLGLAGEETQYF
TRBV5-4	NA	TRBJ2-1	TRBD2	16	TGTGCCAGCAGCGCAATAGCGGGAGGGCTTTTCGGTGAGCAGTTCTTC	CASSAIAGGLFGEQFF
TRBV7-9	NA	TRBJ1-2	NA	16	TGTGCCAGCAGCTCAACTCACCGGGTCTCCGACGGGGGCTACACCTTC	CASSSTHRVSDGGYTF
TRBV7-8	NA	TRBJ2-7	TRBD1	14	TGTGCCAGCAGCTTAGGGACAGGGACCTACGAGCAGTACTTC	CASSLGTGTYEQYF
TRBV30	NA	TRBJ2-2	TRBD2	16	TGTGCCTGGAGTGTACTTCTAGCGGGAGTGGGGGGGGAGCTGTTTTTT	CAWSVLLAGVGGELFF